This entry describes one TCR beta chain. Its antigen is currently unknown. This sample was taken from a study of T cell responses to AZD1222 COVID-19 vaccine. The CDR3 is 13 residues long. The ends were cut back, 7 bases at V and 2 bases at J, with 12 bases in the middle. Germline lookup yields CDR1 SNHLY and CDR2 FYNNEI. Findings and caveats of the study: Elevations in Spike-specific TCR breadth and depth followed administration of two AZD1222 doses.

Using immunoSEQ multiplex PCR, the repertoire was profiled, and TCRdb retains in-frame clones only, with some absent. The profile shows 90,000 to 150,000 clones, around 87% of them singletons. The source was peripheral blood, collected on day 0 of AZD1222 vaccination. This TCR derives from an adult in good health. This rearrangement joins TRBV2 to TRBJ2-7, with D possibly TRBD1 on 6 matching bases. The DNA of the CDR3 is TGTGCCAGCAAGGGGACACCCGCCTACGAGCAGTACTTC. Amino acid sequence: CASKGTPAYEQYF.